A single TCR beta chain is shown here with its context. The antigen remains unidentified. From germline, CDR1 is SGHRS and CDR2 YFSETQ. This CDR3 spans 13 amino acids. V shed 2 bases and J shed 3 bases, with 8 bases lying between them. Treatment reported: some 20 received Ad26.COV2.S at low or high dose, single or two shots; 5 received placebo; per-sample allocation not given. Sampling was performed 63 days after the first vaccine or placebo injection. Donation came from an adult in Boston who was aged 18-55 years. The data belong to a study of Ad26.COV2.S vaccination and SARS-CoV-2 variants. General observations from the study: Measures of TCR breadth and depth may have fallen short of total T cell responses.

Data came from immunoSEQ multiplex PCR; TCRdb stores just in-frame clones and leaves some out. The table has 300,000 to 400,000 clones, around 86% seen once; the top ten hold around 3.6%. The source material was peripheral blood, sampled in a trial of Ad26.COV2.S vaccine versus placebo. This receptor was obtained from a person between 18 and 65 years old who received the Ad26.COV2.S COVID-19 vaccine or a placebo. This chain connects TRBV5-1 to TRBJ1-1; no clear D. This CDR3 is CASSFDRYTEAFF. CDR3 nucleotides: TGCGCCAGCAGCTTCGATCGGTACACTGAAGCTTTCTTT.